The clone carrying this T cell receptor beta chain was picked up many times. Its cognate antigen is unknown. The data stem from a study of prognosis after radiotherapy for stage I lung cancer. In the study overall: For radiotherapy, patients got SBRT split into 3 to 5 fractions, giving a biologically effective dose of at least 100 Gy.

Study conclusions and caveats: Where distant metastases developed, patients had lower Shannon entropy after stereotactic body radiation therapy.

Using two-round multiplex PCR, the authors amplified TCR beta CDR3 from genomic DNA. Initially, in first-round PCR, primers specific to each TRBV and TRBJ gene were used. TCRdb independently ran MiXCR on the multiplex PCR reads; one entry per CDR3 protein. The table shows tens of thousands of distinct CDR3 sequences, with about 41% occurring only once. V was pared by 6 bases and J by 5 bases, with 11 bases of the junction left unmatched. Germline CDR1 reads LNHDA; CDR2 reads SQIVND (reference sequence). The CDR3 spans 16 residues. The source of this sequence is a donor older than 45 with non-small cell lung cancer. This chain links TRBV19 with TRBJ2-2; 8 bases agree with TRBD1. This sample comprised PBMCs, obtained before or after stereotactic body radiation therapy (not recorded which). Here the CDR3 reads CASSPTGVWGTGELFF. The CDR3 nucleotides are TGTGCCAGTAGCCCGACAGGGGTTTGGGGGACCGGGGAGCTGTTTTTT.